This T cell receptor beta chain was found in a study of blood T cells in healthy people across ages. Combining a sample-barcoded 5' primer with a J-beta primer mix, a second PCR ran for about 7 to 11 cycles. TCRdb re-called the 5' RACE reads with MiXCR, one entry per CDR3 protein. The table has about 1,800,000 distinct CDR3 sequences, under 30% seen once. The germline gives CDR1 MNHEY, CDR2 SMNVEV (reference sequence). Trimming took off 3 bases at V and 0 bases at J, with 9 bases between the two ends. The CDR3 is 15 residues long. J is TRBJ2-1 and V is TRBV27; no clear D. Sequencing was performed on blood. This receptor was identified in a woman in her twenties or thirties in good health. The CDR3 protein is CASSFGGPSYNEQFF. Here the CDR3 DNA reads TGTGCCAGCAGTTTTGGCGGCCCCTCCTACAATGAGCAGTTCTTC.